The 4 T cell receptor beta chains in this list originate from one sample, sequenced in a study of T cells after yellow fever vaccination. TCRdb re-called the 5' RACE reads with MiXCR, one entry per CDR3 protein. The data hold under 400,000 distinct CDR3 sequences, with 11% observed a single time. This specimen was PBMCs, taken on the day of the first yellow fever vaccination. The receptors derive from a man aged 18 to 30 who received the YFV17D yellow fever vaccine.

CDR3 nucleotides: TGTGCCAGCAGGCACAGTAGCTCCTACGAGCAGTACGTC. This codes for CASRHSSSYEQYV. The chain recombines TRBV6-2 or TRBV6-3 with TRBJ2-7; D is ambiguous. V was trimmed by 6 bases and J by 0 bases, leaving 9 bases between them. The CDR3 consists of 13 residues. The germline gives CDR1 MNHEY, CDR2 SVGEGT.

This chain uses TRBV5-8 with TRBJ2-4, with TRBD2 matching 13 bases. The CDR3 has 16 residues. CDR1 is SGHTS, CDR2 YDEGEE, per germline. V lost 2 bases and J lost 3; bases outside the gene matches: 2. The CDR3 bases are TGTGCCAGCAGCTTCGGGACTAGCGGGAACAAAAACATTCAGTACTTC. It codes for CASSFGTSGNKNIQYF.

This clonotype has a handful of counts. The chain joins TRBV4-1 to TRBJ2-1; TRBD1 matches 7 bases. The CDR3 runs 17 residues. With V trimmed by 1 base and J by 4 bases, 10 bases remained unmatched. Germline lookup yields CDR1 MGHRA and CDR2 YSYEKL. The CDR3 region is CASSQGLSTGPYNEQFF. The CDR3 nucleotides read TGCGCCAGCAGCCAAGGTCTTTCGACAGGGCCATACAATGAGCAGTTCTTC.

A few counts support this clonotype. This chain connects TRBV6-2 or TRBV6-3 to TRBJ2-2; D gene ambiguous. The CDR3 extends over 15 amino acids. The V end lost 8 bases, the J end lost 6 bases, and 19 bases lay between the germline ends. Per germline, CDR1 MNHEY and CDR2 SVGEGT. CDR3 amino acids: CASGDGNHQAGELFF. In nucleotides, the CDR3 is TGTGCCAGCGGAGACGGAAATCATCAAGCCGGGGAGCTGTTTTTT.